The text below deals with one TCR beta chain. The record originates from a study of blood T cell repertoires in COVID-19. The CDR3 is 13 residues long. Germline values: CDR1 LGHDT, CDR2 YNNKEL (reference sequence). Trimming removed 5 bases from V and 7 bases from J, with 12 bases in between. This table comes from immunoSEQ multiplex PCR, and its TCRdb copy is limited to in-frame clones, with some not included. In the table there are 150,000 or so clones, approximately 80% of which are singletons. What was sequenced was PBMCs or T cells enriched from blood (not recorded which). This clonotype was obtained from a woman aged 45-60 years who had recovered from COVID-19. This chain links TRBV3-1 (or the pseudogene TRBV3-2) with TRBJ2-1; D remains ambiguous. The CDR3 loop reads CASSSSTYNEQFF. CDR3 bases: TGTGCCAGCAGCTCAAGTACTTATAATGAGCAGTTCTTC.